This T cell receptor beta chain derives from a study of blood T cells in healthy people across ages. V shed 1 base and J 10 bases; nucleotides not matched to a gene: 6. CDR3 length equals 14 residues. The germline gives CDR1 SGHTA, CDR2 FQGNSA. Primed by a sample-barcoded 5' primer and a J-beta primer mix, a second PCR proceeded for 7 to 11 cycles. Tagging of each cDNA molecule was performed by a template-switch adaptor with 12 random nucleotides. One entry per CDR3 protein results from TCRdb running MiXCR on the 5' RACE reads. In the table there are about 1.1 million distinct CDR3 sequences, more than 30% of which are singletons.

The sequence came from a man between 18 and 35 years old in good health. Sequences were obtained from blood. The V call is TRBV7-2, the J call TRBJ1-4; 7 nucleotides agree with TRBD1. The CDR3 reads CASSLGGTAGKLFF. CDR3 nucleotides: TGTGCCAGCAGCTTAGGTGGGACAGCAGGAAAACTGTTTTTT.